These 14 T cell receptor beta chains were sequenced from one sample in a study of shared clonotypes between healthy human individuals. Profiled with immunoSEQ multiplex PCR; TCRdb holds only in-frame clones, not every one. The sample shows 2 million to 2.5 million clones, approximately 94% of them seen only once. It was CD45RO-negative cells, positively selected for CCR7, that made up naive CD8 cells, with terminally differentiated effector memory CD45RA+ cells excluded. The specimen sequenced was naive CD8+ T cells sorted from blood. These receptors came from a man between 18 and 29 years old in good health.

V usage is TRBV19 and J usage is TRBJ1-5; 9 nucleotides agree with TRBD1. Germline CDR1 and CDR2: LNHDA and SQIVND (reference sequence). The CDR3 runs 15 residues. Unmatched junction bases numbered 6, after V lost 7 bases and J lost 2 bases. CDR3 sequence (DNA): TGTGCCAGTATCCGGGACAGGGAGGGCAATCAGCCCCAGCATTTT. This encodes CASIRDREGNQPQHF.

This chain links TRBV29-1 with TRBJ2-5; TRBD2 matches 7 bases. The junction had 6 bases not matched to a gene; V was cut back by 3 bases and J by 2 bases. Germline CDR1 and CDR2: SQVTM and ANQGSEA. The CDR3 is made up of 14 amino acids. The CDR3 nucleotides read TGCAGCGTTGAGGGGGGGTCGACACAAGAGACCCAGTACTTC. It translates to CSVEGGSTQETQYF.

The rearrangement links TRBV28 to TRBJ2-1, with 7 bases lining up with TRBD2. The CDR3 is 19 amino acids. CDR1 is MDHEN, CDR2 SYDVKM, per germline. Trimming removed 3 bases from V and 0 bases from J; junction bases left unmatched: 14. The DNA of the CDR3 is TGTGCCAGCAGTTTCGGCGGCGGGAGCCTTTTGATCTCCTACAATGAGCAGTTCTTC. It yields the protein CASSFGGGSLLISYNEQFF.

The chain links TRBV18 to TRBJ2-2, with D perhaps matching TRBD2 (5 bases). The CDR3 covers 18 residues. CDR1 and CDR2 (germline): KGHSH, LQKENI. The V end was cut by 0 bases, the J end by 3 bases, with 17 bases between. As DNA, the CDR3 is TGTGCCAGCTCACCACCGAGACCCCGGAGGTCGGACACCGGGGAGCTGTTTTTT. Amino acid sequence: CASSPPRPRRSDTGELFF.

V gene TRBV15 combines with J gene TRBJ1-5; maybe TRBD1 (6 bases). Trimming pared 0 bases from V and 7 bases from J, leaving 13 bases between. Germline V CDR1 and CDR2: LNHNV, YYDKDF (reference sequence). The CDR3 sequence is 15 residues long. CDR3 in DNA: TGTGCCACCAGCAGAGAAATGGGGGGACAACAGCCCCAGCATTTT. Protein: CATSREMGGQQPQHF. The full variable domain, in which reference TRBV15 and TRBJ1-5 provide the parts outside the CDR3, is DAMVIQNPRYQVTQFGKPVTLSCSQTLNHNVMYWYQQKSSQAPKLLFHYYDKDFNNEADTPDNFQSRRPNTSFCFLDIRSPGLGDTAMYLCATSREMGGQQPQHFGDGTRLSIL.

The chain uses TRBV5-6 and TRBJ1-2; D call uncertain. Germline V gene sequence: CDR1 SGHDT, CDR2 YYEEEE. The CDR3 runs to 14 residues. V shed 1 base and J shed 5 bases, with 12 bases lying between them. The chain's CDR3 is CASSLLISGYGYTF. CDR3 DNA sequence: TGTGCCAGCAGCTTGCTAATTTCTGGGTATGGCTACACCTTC.

This clone occurred once. The chain uses TRBV11-2 and TRBJ2-2; weak D call: TRBD1 (6 bases). V lost 6 bases to trimming and J lost 10 bases, with 12 bases between them. Per germline, CDR1 SGHAT and CDR2 FQNNGV. The CDR3 consists of 12 residues. CDR3 DNA: TGTGCCAGCAGTGGCGGACAGTTGGAGCTGTTTTTT. Its translation: CASSGGQLELFF.

The J gene is TRBJ2-3, the V gene TRBV5-6; D perhaps matches TRBD1 (5 bases). There are 13 residues in the CDR3. Germline lookup yields CDR1 SGHDT and CDR2 YYEEEE. V lost 3 bases, J lost 4 bases, and 9 bases lay in between. The CDR3 bases are TGTGCCAGCAGCTCAGCAGGGCCAGATACGCAGTATTTT. Protein: CASSSAGPDTQYF.

Notes on this clone: Other DNA sequences in the sample encode the same CDR3. The chain uses TRBV6-5 and TRBJ2-5; D call uncertain. Germline-derived CDR1 and CDR2 are MNHEY and SVGAGI. There are 12 residues in the CDR3. V was shortened by 0 bases and J by 5 bases, with 4 bases between the two germline ends. The CDR3 DNA sequence: TGTGCCAGCAGTTACTCGTTGGAGACCCAGTACTTC. Translated, it gives CASSYSLETQYF.

This sequence joins TRBV14 and TRBJ1-2; 8 nucleotides match TRBD1. The CDR3 contains 15 residues. J lost 5 bases, V lost 1 base, and 6 bases had no gene match. Germline values: CDR1 SGHDN, CDR2 FVKESK. The CDR3 loop reads CASSQGGQVPYGYTF. The CDR3 bases are TGTGCCAGCAGCCAAGGGGGACAGGTTCCTTATGGCTACACCTTC.

This chain links TRBV5-1 with TRBJ2-1; 12 bases line up with TRBD2. After removal of 0 bases from V and 5 bases from J, the junction contained 6 bases not matched to a gene. The V gene's germline CDR1 is SGHRS and CDR2 YFSETQ. The CDR3 sequence is 17 residues long. DNA of the CDR3: TGCGCCAGCAGCTTGGACGGAAGACTAGCGGGAGACAATGAGCAGTTCTTC. It is translated as CASSLDGRLAGDNEQFF. The complete variable domain, with remaining parts taken from reference TRBV5-1 and TRBJ2-1, reads KAGVTQTPRYLIKTRGQQVTLSCSPISGHRSVSWYQQTPGQGLQFLFEYFSETQRNKGNFPGRFSGRQFSNSRSEMNVSTLELGDSALYLCASSLDGRLAGDNEQFFGPGTRLTVL.

The chain recombines TRBV30 with TRBJ2-2; 9 positions agree with TRBD2. The CDR3 totals 15 residues. J was trimmed by 9 bases and V by 0 bases; bases with no gene match: 8. Germline assignment: CDR1 GTSNPN and CDR2 SVGIG (reference sequence). CDR3 sequence (DNA): TGTGCCTGGAGTGTATCTAGCGGGATTTCTAGGGAGCTGTTTTTT. It is translated as CAWSVSSGISRELFF.

This chain joins TRBV4-1 and TRBJ1-1; D not resolved. The CDR3 sequence is 16 residues long. V was shortened by 1 base and J by 0 bases, with 12 bases between the two germline ends. Germline CDR1 reads MGHRA; CDR2 reads YSYEKL. The CDR3 sequence: CASSQGVRLMNTEAFF. Written as DNA, the CDR3 is TGCGCCAGCAGCCAAGGTGTCAGATTAATGAACACTGAAGCTTTCTTT.

V is TRBV11-2 and J is TRBJ1-4, with 9 bases aligning to TRBD1. CDR1 SGHAT and CDR2 FQNNGV come from the germline V gene. The CDR3 totals 15 residues. The ends lost 5 bases at V and 5 bases at J; junction bases unmatched: 6. This CDR3 reads CASSAPGQGNEKLFF. CDR3 in DNA: TGTGCCAGCAGCGCACCGGGACAGGGAAATGAAAAACTGTTTTTT.